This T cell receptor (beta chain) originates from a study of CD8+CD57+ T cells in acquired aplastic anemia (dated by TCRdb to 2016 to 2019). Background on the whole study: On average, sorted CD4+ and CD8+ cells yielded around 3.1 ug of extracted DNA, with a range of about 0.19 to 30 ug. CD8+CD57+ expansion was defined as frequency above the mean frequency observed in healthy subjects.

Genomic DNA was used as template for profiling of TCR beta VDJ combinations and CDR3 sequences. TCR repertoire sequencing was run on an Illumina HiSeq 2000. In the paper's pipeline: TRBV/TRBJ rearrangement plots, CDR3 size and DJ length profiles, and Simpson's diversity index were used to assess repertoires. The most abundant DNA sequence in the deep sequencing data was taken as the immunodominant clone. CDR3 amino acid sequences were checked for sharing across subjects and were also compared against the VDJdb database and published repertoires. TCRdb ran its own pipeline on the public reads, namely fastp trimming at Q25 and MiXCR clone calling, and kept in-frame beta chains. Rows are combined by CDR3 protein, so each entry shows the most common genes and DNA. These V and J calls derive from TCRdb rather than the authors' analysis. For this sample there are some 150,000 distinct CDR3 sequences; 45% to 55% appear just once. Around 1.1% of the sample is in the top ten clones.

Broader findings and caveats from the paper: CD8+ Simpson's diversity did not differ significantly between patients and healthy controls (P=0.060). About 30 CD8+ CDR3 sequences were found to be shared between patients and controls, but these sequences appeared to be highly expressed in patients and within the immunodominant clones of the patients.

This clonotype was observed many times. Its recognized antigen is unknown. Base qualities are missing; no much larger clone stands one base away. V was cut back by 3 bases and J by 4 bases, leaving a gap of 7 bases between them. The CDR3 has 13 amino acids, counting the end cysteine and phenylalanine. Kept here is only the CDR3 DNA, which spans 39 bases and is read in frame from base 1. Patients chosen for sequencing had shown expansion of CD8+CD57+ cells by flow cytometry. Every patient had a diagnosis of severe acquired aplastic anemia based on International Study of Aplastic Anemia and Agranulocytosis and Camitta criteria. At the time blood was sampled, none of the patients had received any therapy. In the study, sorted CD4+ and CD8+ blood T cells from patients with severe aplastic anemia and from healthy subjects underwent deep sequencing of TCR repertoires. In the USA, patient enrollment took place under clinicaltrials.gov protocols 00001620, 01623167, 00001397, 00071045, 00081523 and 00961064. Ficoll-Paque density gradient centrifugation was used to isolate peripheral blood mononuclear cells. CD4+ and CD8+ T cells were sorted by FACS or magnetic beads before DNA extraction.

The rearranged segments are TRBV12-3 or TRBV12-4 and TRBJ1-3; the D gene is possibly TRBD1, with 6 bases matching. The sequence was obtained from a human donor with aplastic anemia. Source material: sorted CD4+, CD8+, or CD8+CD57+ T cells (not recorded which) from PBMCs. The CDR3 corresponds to CASSFGTGNTIYF. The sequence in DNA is TGTGCCAGCAGTTTCGGGACAGGAAACACCATATATTTT.